This T cell receptor (beta chain) was found in a study of human T cells and chemical hapten exposure. In its sample, this clonotype was seen a few times. Germline CDR1 is MNHNS and CDR2 is SASEGT. The CDR3 is 15 amino acids. V was shortened by 5 bases and J by 1 base, with 13 bases between the two germline ends. TCRdb passed the RACE reads through MiXCR, listing each CDR3 protein once. In the table there are more than 85,000 distinct CDR3 sequences, 7.5% to 9.5% of which are singletons. Regarding time point: pre-sensitization, week 0. This sample's treatment: therapeutic diphenylcyclopropenone sensitization with weekly scalp DPC.

This receptor was obtained from a man between 35 and 55 years old with alopecia areata. Some clones in this sample may be carry-over from other donors' samples. This specimen consisted of whole blood, obtained in connection with sensitization to the hapten diphenylcyclopropenone (DPC). The chain joins TRBV6-1 to TRBJ2-3; D perhaps matches TRBD2 (6 bases). CDR3 loop: CASSTGVPGTDTQYF. The CDR3 DNA reads TGTGCCAGCAGTACGGGAGTTCCCGGCACAGATACGCAGTATTTT.